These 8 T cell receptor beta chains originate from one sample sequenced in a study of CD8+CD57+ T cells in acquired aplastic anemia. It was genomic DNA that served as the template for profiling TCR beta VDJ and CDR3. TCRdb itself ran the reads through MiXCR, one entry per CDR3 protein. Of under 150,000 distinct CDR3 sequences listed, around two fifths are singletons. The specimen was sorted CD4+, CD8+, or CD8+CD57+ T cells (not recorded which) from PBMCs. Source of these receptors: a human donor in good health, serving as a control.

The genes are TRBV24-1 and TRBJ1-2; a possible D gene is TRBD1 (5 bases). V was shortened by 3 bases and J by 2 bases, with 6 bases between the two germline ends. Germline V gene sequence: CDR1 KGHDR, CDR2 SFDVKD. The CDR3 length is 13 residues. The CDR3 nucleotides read TGTGCCACCAGTGATGGGGACAACTATGGCTACACCTTC. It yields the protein CATSDGDNYGYTF.

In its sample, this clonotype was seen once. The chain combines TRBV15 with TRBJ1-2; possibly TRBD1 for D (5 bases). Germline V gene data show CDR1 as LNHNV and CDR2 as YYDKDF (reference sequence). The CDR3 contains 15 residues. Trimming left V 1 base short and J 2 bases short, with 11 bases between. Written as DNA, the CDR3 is TGTGCCACCAGCAGAGTCAGGGAGGTAAACTATGGCTACACCTTC. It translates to CATSRVREVNYGYTF.

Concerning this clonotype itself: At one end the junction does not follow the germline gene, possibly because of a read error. The CDR3 region is CSASGQGRHYEQCF. The DNA for the CDR3 is TGCAGTGCCTCAGGACAGGGTAGACACTACGAGCAGTGCTTC. The V gene is TRBV20-1, the J gene TRBJ2-7; 8 nucleotides align to TRBD1. This CDR3 comprises 14 residues. CDR1 DFQATT and CDR2 SNEGSKA come from the germline V gene (reference sequence).

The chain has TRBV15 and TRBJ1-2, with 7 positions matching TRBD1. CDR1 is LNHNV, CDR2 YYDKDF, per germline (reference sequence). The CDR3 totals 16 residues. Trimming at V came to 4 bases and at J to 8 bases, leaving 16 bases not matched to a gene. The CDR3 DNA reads TGTGCCACCAGCAAGTACAGGGGACTCTATGTTTGGGGCTACACCTTC. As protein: CATSKYRGLYVWGYTF.

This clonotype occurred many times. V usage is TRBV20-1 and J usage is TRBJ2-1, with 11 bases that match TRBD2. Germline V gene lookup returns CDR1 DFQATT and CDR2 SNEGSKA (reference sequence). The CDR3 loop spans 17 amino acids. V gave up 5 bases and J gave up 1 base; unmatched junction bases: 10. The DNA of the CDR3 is TGCAGTGCTCCAGCCGGGACTAGCGGATTATCCTACAATGAGCAGTTCTTC. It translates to CSAPAGTSGLSYNEQFF.

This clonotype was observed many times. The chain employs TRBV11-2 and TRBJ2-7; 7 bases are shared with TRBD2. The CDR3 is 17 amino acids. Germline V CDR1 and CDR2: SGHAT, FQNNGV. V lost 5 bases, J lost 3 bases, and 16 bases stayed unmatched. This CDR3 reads CASSTITASGNLYEQYF. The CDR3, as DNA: TGTGCCAGCAGCACCATTACGGCTAGCGGCAATCTCTACGAGCAGTACTTC. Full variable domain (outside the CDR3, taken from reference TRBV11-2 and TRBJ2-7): EAGVAQSPRYKIIEKRQSVAFWCNPISGHATLYWYQQILGQGPKLLIQFQNNGVVDDSQLPKDRFSAERLKGVDSTLKIQPAKLEDSAVYLCASSTITASGNLYEQYFGPGTRLTVT.

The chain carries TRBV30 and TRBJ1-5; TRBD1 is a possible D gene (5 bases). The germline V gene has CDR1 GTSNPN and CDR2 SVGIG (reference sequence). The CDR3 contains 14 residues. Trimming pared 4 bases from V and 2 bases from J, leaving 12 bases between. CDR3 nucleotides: TGTGCCTGGAACAGGCGCGGGGGCAATCAGCCCCAGCATTTT. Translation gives CAWNRRGGNQPQHF. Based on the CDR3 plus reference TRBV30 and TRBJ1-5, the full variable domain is SQTIHQWPATLVQPVGSPLSLECTVEGTSNPNLYWYRQAAGRGLQLLFYSVGIGQISSEVPQNLSASRPQDRQFILSSKKLLLSDSGFYLCAWNRRGGNQPQHFGDGTRLSIL.

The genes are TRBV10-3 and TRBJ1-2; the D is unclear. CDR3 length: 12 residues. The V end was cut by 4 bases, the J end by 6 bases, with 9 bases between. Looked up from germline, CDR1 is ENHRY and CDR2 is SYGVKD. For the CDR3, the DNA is TGTGCCATCAGTGGCACCAGCGATGGCTACACCTTC. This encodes CAISGTSDGYTF.